Presented here are 11 T cell receptor beta chains from one specimen sequenced in a study of control samples from healthy donors and cancer patients (dated by TCRdb to 2018 to 2021). Library prep was done by the immunoSEQ multiplex PCR assay. TCRdb limited this immuneACCESS table to in-frame rearrangements with V and J called. A share of clones is missing; checked studies link under half to unresolved V genes, and the rest is unexplained. The sample yields 100,000 to 150,000 clones; around 90% were counted once. Jointly, the top ten make up around 9.4% of the sample. Sequences were obtained from blood. Every receptor here comes from a middle-aged man in good health.

This sequence joins TRBV7-2 and TRBJ1-6; D unclear. V lost 1 base and J lost 6, with 4 bases in between. This CDR3 region has 13 residues. CDR1 SGHTA and CDR2 FQGNSA come from the germline V gene. The CDR3 here is CASSLDINSPLHF. CDR3 in DNA: TGTGCCAGCAGCTTAGATATTAATTCACCCCTCCACTTT.

The V gene is TRBV19, the J gene TRBJ2-1, with TRBD2 identical over 16 bases. CDR1 is LNHDA and CDR2 is SQIVND in the germline V gene (reference sequence). Trimming cost V 3 bases and J 13 bases; bases outside gene matches: 3. The CDR3 runs to 14 residues. The CDR3 here is CASSIGTSGGAQFF. The CDR3 DNA sequence: TGTGCCAGTAGTATTGGGACTAGCGGGGGGGCTCAGTTCTTC.

The CDR3 sequence: CASSLAGGKETQYF. CDR3 nucleotide sequence: TGTGCCAGCAGCTTAGCCGGGGGCAAAGAGACCCAGTACTTC. V gene TRBV7-2 combines with J gene TRBJ2-5; D tentatively fits TRBD1 or TRBD2 (6 bases each). Germline assignment: CDR1 SGHTA and CDR2 FQGNSA. Trimming took off 0 bases at V and 3 bases at J, with 8 bases between the two ends. This CDR3 has 14 residues.

The J gene is TRBJ1-5, the V gene TRBV10-1; a weak D match, TRBD1 (5 bases). CDR1 is WNHNN and CDR2 is SYGVQD in the germline V gene (reference sequence). Trimming cost V 6 bases and J 4 bases, with 22 bases left between them. The length of the CDR3 is 17 residues. The CDR3 reads CASSPGTLSTANQPQHF. The CDR3 DNA sequence: TGCGCCAGCAGCCCCGGGACCCTCTCTACCGCTAATCAGCCCCAGCATTTT.

J is TRBJ1-2 and V is TRBV19; 10 nucleotides match TRBD1. CDR1 and CDR2 (germline): LNHDA, SQIVND (reference sequence). The ends lost 6 bases at V and 6 bases at J; junction bases unmatched: 1. The CDR3 loop spans 12 amino acids. CDR3 in amino acids: CASRDRGDGYTF. CDR3 DNA sequence: TGTGCCAGTAGGGACAGGGGGGATGGCTACACCTTC.

V gene TRBV11-3 combines with J gene TRBJ2-7; tentative D call: TRBD1 (6 bases). CDR1 is SGHNT, CDR2 YENEEA, per germline. The CDR3 loop spans 13 amino acids. The germline V and J ends were trimmed by 5 bases and 3 bases, with 11 bases remaining between them. This chain's CDR3 is CASSPGTHYEQYF. The CDR3 DNA sequence: TGTGCCAGCAGCCCAGGGACACACTACGAGCAGTACTTC.

The rearrangement links TRBV10-3 to TRBJ1-6; no definite D call. CDR3 length: 12 amino acids. Germline V CDR1 and CDR2: ENHRY, SYGVKD. V lost 11 bases to trimming and J lost 5 bases, with 10 bases between them. CDR3 sequence: CASPGHNSPLHF. As DNA, the CDR3 is TGTGCCTCCCCGGGCCATAATTCACCCCTCCACTTT.

The chain carries TRBV7-8 and TRBJ1-2, with 11 bases lining up with TRBD1. Germline V lookup: CDR1 SGHVS, CDR2 FQNEAQ. The CDR3 has 15 residues. The ends lost 5 bases at V and 6 bases at J; junction bases unmatched: 8. CDR3 bases: TGTGCCAGCAGCCCGCGGACAGGGGGCGTAAATGGCTACACCTTC. The encoded protein is CASSPRTGGVNGYTF.

The chain recombines TRBV27 with TRBJ1-6, with TRBD1 identical over 7 bases. Per germline, CDR1 MNHEY and CDR2 SMNVEV (reference sequence). This CDR3 spans 16 amino acids. The junction had 11 bases not matched to a gene; V was cut back by 7 bases and J by 5 bases. As DNA, the CDR3 is TGTGCCAGCACCCCTGACAGGGCCCTCCATAATTCACCCCTCCACTTT. Translating gives CASTPDRALHNSPLHF.

V gene TRBV5-1 combines with J gene TRBJ1-4; 8 bases are shared with TRBD1. The CDR3 is 13 residues long. Trimming took 6 bases from V and 7 from J; bases not matched to a gene: 5. The germline V gene encodes CDR1 SGHRS and CDR2 YFSETQ. CDR3 nucleotides: TGCGCCAGCACCAGGGGGCCAAGTGAAAAACTGTTTTTT. Amino acid sequence: CASTRGPSEKLFF.

Worth noting for this clone: The same CDR3 arises from other DNA sequences in this sample as well. The rearrangement uses TRBV12-3 or TRBV12-4 and TRBJ1-2; 7 bases are shared with TRBD1. The CDR3 consists of 12 residues. Unmatched junction bases numbered 4, after V lost 4 bases and J lost 8 bases. CDR3 residues: CASSYRGGGYTF. CDR3 nucleotides: TGTGCCAGCAGTTACAGGGGTGGAGGCTACACCTTC.